This T cell receptor (beta chain) was identified in a study of vaccination effects on CD4 cells after COVID-19. General observations from the study: Convalescent patients were scarce, and early post-infection timepoints were absent. Late post-vaccination samples showed marked contraction of infection- and vaccine-induced clones.

Measured with immunoSEQ multiplex PCR; TCRdb has only the in-frame clones, and not every one. This sample has about 71,000 clones; 70% to 85% occur once, and the top ten carry about 2.5%. Following an approximately ten-day culture, CD4+ T cells were purified. Participants were vaccinated with two doses of either the BNT162b2 or mRNA-1273 vaccine. Nucleocapsid antibody tests were negative, and the vaccine recipients had no prior SARS-CoV-2 infection. Half-medium exchanges with IL-2 medium took place on days 3 and 7. This clone was seen only once. Its target is unknown. The receptor was derived from a human donor who received a COVID-19 vaccine. Material: CD4+ T cells from PBMCs cultured without peptide, obtained after COVID-19 vaccination.

As DNA, the CDR3 is TGTGCCAGCAGTTCGCAACAGGGAACGAGAAACATTCAGTACTTC. Translating gives CASSSQQGTRNIQYF. The rearrangement uses TRBV6-5 and TRBJ2-4, with D possibly being TRBD1 (6 bases). Per the germline V gene, CDR1 is MNHEY and CDR2 is SVGAGI. The V gene lost 4 bases and the J gene lost 6 bases, with 16 bases spanning the gap. The CDR3 covers 15 residues.